The clone carrying this T cell receptor (beta chain) has a handful of counts. Antigen unknown. This specimen comes from a study of T cells after yellow fever vaccination. Turning to the study itself: Any fraction with a low cell number was prepared using SMART-Seq v4 Ultra Low Input.

The CDR3 is made up of 15 amino acids. V dropped 0 bases and J dropped 5; count of bases not matched to a gene: 6. Per germline, CDR1 LGHDT and CDR2 YNNKEL (reference sequence). TCR cDNA was made by 5'RACE template switching, adding a universal primer site and UMIs. TCRdb re-analysed the 5' RACE reads in MiXCR, keeping a single row per CDR3 protein. Of about 350,000 distinct CDR3 sequences in the sample, approximately 12% were seen once. Findings of the study overall: A secondary response was less intense yet reached its peak sooner, at day 5 versus 15. Abundant clonotypes from the bulk population could contaminate FACS-sorted repertoires.

This chain joins TRBV3-1 and TRBJ2-5, with 7 bases lining up with TRBD2. The receptor was derived from a young man who received the YFV17D yellow fever vaccine. The material sequenced was CD4+ T cells sorted from PBMCs, taken 15 days after the yellow fever booster vaccination. The CDR3 nucleotides read TGTGCCAGCAGCCAAGATTATGGGGGGGGTGAGACCCAGTACTTC. It encodes CASSQDYGGGETQYF.